Following are 8 T cell receptor beta chains from one sample sequenced in a study of blood T cell repertoires in COVID-19. Some clones are missing from TCRdb's copy, which holds only in-frame ones; the method was immunoSEQ multiplex PCR. This table has 140,000 to 150,000 clones, around 80% appearing once. The sequencing input was peripheral blood. The receptors stem from a man in his sixties with active or convalescent COVID-19.

This chain uses TRBV7-2 with TRBJ2-1, with 10 positions matching TRBD2. J was trimmed by 5 bases and V by 3 bases; bases with no gene match: 16. This CDR3 has 19 amino acids. Germline loops: CDR1 SGHTA, CDR2 FQGNSA. The CDR3 DNA reads as TGTGCCAGCAGCTTCCTCGGTGTCCGACTAGCGGGTTATAACAATGAGCAGTTCTTC. Translating gives CASSFLGVRLAGYNNEQFF.

The genes are TRBV28 and TRBJ1-1, with a weak D call TRBD1 (5 bases). V gave up 5 bases and J gave up 4 bases, with 11 bases separating them. The CDR3 is 13 residues long. CDR1 and CDR2 from the germline V gene are MDHEN and SYDVKM. CDR3 sequence (DNA): TGTGCCAGCAGTAGGGCAGGGCCCACTGAAGCTTTCTTT. It encodes CASSRAGPTEAFF.

The V call is TRBV4-3, the J call TRBJ2-1, with a possible D match to TRBD1 (6 bases). Trimming took 0 bases from V and 9 from J, leaving 12 bases between them. Per germline, CDR1 LGHNA and CDR2 YSLEER. This CDR3 has 14 amino acids. CDR3 protein: CASSQDKNRAEQFF. For the CDR3, the DNA is TGCGCCAGCAGCCAAGATAAGAACAGGGCTGAGCAGTTCTTC.

V gene TRBV7-2 combines with J gene TRBJ2-5, with TRBD2 as a possible D gene (6 bases). Trimming took 11 bases from V and 3 from J, leaving 13 bases between them. The CDR3 is made up of 12 amino acids. Germline assignment: CDR1 SGHTA and CDR2 FQGNSA. CDR3 region: CAAGTLEETQYF. CDR3 sequence (DNA): TGTGCCGCCGGGACTTTGGAAGAGACCCAGTACTTC.

The gene calls are TRBV28 and TRBJ1-2; D gene ambiguous. Trimming removed 2 bases from V and 3 bases from J, with 10 bases in between. The CDR3 is 14 amino acids. Germline V gene data show CDR1 as MDHEN and CDR2 as SYDVKM. The CDR3 region has the DNA TGTGCCAGCAGTTTACCCGGCAGGTACTATGGCTACACCTTC. It specifies CASSLPGRYYGYTF.

V gene TRBV5-6 combines with J gene TRBJ1-2, with TRBD1 matching 11 bases. The CDR3 length is 15 residues. Germline trimming cut 4 bases from V and 7 bases from J; bases unmatched to any gene: 9. CDR1 is SGHDT and CDR2 is YYEEEE in the germline V gene. CDR3 protein: CASSHRAGTGGGYTF. The CDR3 DNA follows: TGTGCCAGCAGCCATCGGGCGGGGACAGGGGGTGGCTACACCTTC.

The chain uses TRBV5-4 and TRBJ2-5; 11 nucleotides agree with TRBD1. The CDR3 has 15 residues. Germline V CDR1 and CDR2: SGHNT, YYREEE (reference sequence). V was clipped by 4 bases and J by 4 bases; unmatched bases: 6. The CDR3 DNA reads as TGTGCCAGCAGCACGGACAGGGGGCGCTTAGAGACCCAGTACTTC. This gives the protein CASSTDRGRLETQYF.

This clone has just a few counts. V gene TRBV5-5 combines with J gene TRBJ2-1; 7 nucleotides line up with TRBD2. The CDR3 spans 20 residues. Germline CDR1 reads SGHKS; CDR2 reads YYEKEE (reference sequence). The V and J ends lost 1 base and 6 bases, in that order; junction bases with no gene match: 22. The CDR3 DNA is TGTGCCAGCAGCTTGCGTCCCGGGGGTTGGGCGGGAGAGTCGTCCAATGAGCAGTTCTTC. This sequence encodes CASSLRPGGWAGESSNEQFF.